One and the same sample provided the 3 T cell receptor beta chains below, sequenced in a study of T cells in Graves' hyperthyroidism and ophthalmopathy. TCR beta CDR3 region amplification was performed from RNA transcripts. First-round RT-PCR with HTBI primers amplified the TCR CDR3 region. TCRdb reprocessed the multiplex PCR reads via MiXCR and lists one record per CDR3 protein. The data contain approximately 430,000 distinct CDR3 sequences, about a sixth of them seen just once; the ten biggest clones take up 11% to 15%. Material: blood. The receptors were gathered from a woman between 18 and 30 years old with Graves' hyperthyroidism.

This sequence joins TRBV5-1 and TRBJ1-1, with no clear D. The CDR3 has 14 residues. V shed 5 bases and J shed 3 bases, with 14 bases lying between them. Germline CDR1 SGHRS, CDR2 YFSETQ. CDR3 sequence: CASSEGGVDTEAFF. CDR3 nucleotide sequence: TGCGCCAGCAGTGAGGGCGGGGTGGACACTGAAGCTTTCTTT.

This clonotype has at least ten counts. This sequence joins TRBV2 and TRBJ2-3; TRBD2 matches 14 bases. Trimming took 4 bases from V and 4 from J; bases not matched to a gene: 1. This CDR3 is built from 15 residues. Per the germline V gene, CDR1 is SNHLY and CDR2 is FYNNEI. Written as DNA, the CDR3 is TGTGCCAGCAGTGGACTAGCGGGAGGGGCAGATACGCAGTATTTT. Its translation: CASSGLAGGADTQYF.

This clonotype was seen a handful of times. CDR3 residues: CAIHKEAGATEQQGDTQYF. The DNA for the CDR3 is TGTGCCATCCATAAGGAAGCGGGAGCTACGGAACAGCAGGGGGATACGCAGTATTTT. This chain connects TRBV6-7 to TRBJ2-3, with 8 bases that match TRBD2. TRBV6-7 is an open reading frame, and its role is uncertain. The length of the CDR3 is 19 residues. The trim removed 10 bases at V and 6 bases at J, leaving 27 bases unmatched.